Below are 14 T cell receptor beta chains sequenced from a single sample in a study of cytomegalovirus exposure and HLA in healthy donors. In the PCR, 60 Vbeta and 13 Jbeta primers were used. Sequencing used immunoSEQ multiplex PCR; TCRdb keeps in-frame clones, though not all of them. Of 60,000 or so clones in the sample, roughly 80% were seen once. Sequencing input: PBMCs. The receptors originated from a middle-aged woman in good health and CMV-seropositive.

The rearrangement joins TRBV19 to TRBJ2-4, with a possible D match to TRBD2 (6 bases). The CDR3 is 13 amino acids. The V gene lost 3 bases and the J gene lost 13 bases, with 16 bases spanning the gap. Germline V gives CDR1 LNHDA, CDR2 SQIVND (reference sequence). CDR3 in DNA: TGTGCCAGTAGTATCAAACCCGGGACTCCACAGTACTTC. Its translation: CASSIKPGTPQYF.

Remarks on this clone: This sample includes further DNA sequences coding for the same CDR3. The V and J genes are TRBV5-6 and TRBJ2-3, with TRBD1 matching 7 bases. Germline V gene sequence: CDR1 SGHDT, CDR2 YYEEEE. J was trimmed by 7 bases and V by 5 bases; bases with no gene match: 13. The CDR3 runs to 15 residues. The DNA of the CDR3 is TGTGCCAGCAGTTACCGGACAGGTCAATCGAATACGCAGTATTTT. Residues: CASSYRTGQSNTQYF.

The gene calls are TRBV5-1 and TRBJ1-2; D is ambiguous. Trimming pared 3 bases from V and 4 bases from J, leaving 7 bases between. There are 12 residues in the CDR3. The germline gives CDR1 SGHRS, CDR2 YFSETQ. CDR3 sequence: CASSSTGYGYTF. In nucleotides, the CDR3 is TGCGCCAGCAGCTCGACTGGCTATGGCTACACCTTC. The whole variable domain, remainder taken from reference TRBV5-1 and TRBJ1-2, is KAGVTQTPRYLIKTRGQQVTLSCSPISGHRSVSWYQQTPGQGLQFLFEYFSETQRNKGNFPGRFSGRQFSNSRSEMNVSTLELGDSALYLCASSSTGYGYTFGSGTRLTVV.

The chain couples TRBV6-5 to TRBJ1-2; the match to TRBD1 covers 11 bases. CDR3 length: 14 residues. The trim removed 5 bases at V and 7 bases at J, leaving 6 bases unmatched. Germline V gene sequence: CDR1 MNHEY, CDR2 SVGAGI. CDR3 in amino acids: CASSQDRGLFGYTF. CDR3 sequence (DNA): TGTGCCAGCAGTCAGGACAGGGGGCTGTTTGGCTACACCTTC.

V and J are TRBV5-5 and TRBJ1-2; a weak D match, TRBD1 (6 bases). The CDR3 runs to 13 residues. CDR1 is SGHKS and CDR2 is YYEKEE in the germline V gene (reference sequence). V gave up 4 bases and J gave up 4 bases, with 11 bases separating them. CDR3 amino acids: CASSPDRLYGYTF. CDR3 coding DNA: TGTGCCAGCAGCCCCGACAGGCTCTATGGCTACACCTTC.

The chain couples TRBV5-4 to TRBJ2-5; tentative D call: TRBD2 (7 bases). This CDR3 has 14 amino acids. V gave up 4 bases and J gave up 5 bases, with 15 bases separating them. The germline gives CDR1 SGHNT, CDR2 YYREEE (reference sequence). The CDR3 protein is CASSEGGGRETQYF. DNA for the CDR3: TGTGCCAGCAGCGAGGGGGGGGGAAGGGAGACCCAGTACTTC.

The chain links TRBV7-2 to TRBJ1-6, with 7 nucleotides matching TRBD1. Per germline, CDR1 SGHTA and CDR2 FQGNSA. J was trimmed by 10 bases and V by 4 bases; bases with no gene match: 4. The CDR3 consists of 13 residues. The CDR3 region is CASSSQGGSPLHF. CDR3 DNA sequence: TGTGCCAGCAGCTCCCAGGGGGGATCACCCCTCCACTTT.

This chain connects TRBV19 to TRBJ1-2, with 11 positions matching TRBD1. CDR1 is LNHDA, CDR2 SQIVND, per germline (reference sequence). The CDR3 has 16 residues. After removal of 6 bases from V and 6 bases from J, the junction contained 12 bases not matched to a gene. The CDR3 here is CASSTGTGGLLDGYTF. CDR3 DNA: TGTGCCAGTAGCACAGGGACAGGGGGATTGCTCGATGGCTACACCTTC.

The rearrangement uses TRBV9 and TRBJ2-1, with TRBD2 matching over 12 bases. Germline V gene lookup returns CDR1 SGDLS and CDR2 YYNGEE. J was trimmed by 12 bases and V by 0 bases; bases with no gene match: 7. This CDR3 has 15 amino acids. As DNA, the CDR3 is TGTGCCAGCAGCGTAGCTAGCGGGGGGGCTGGGGTGCAGTTCTTC. Protein sequence: CASSVASGGAGVQFF.

The gene calls are TRBV27 and TRBJ1-4, with TRBD1 as a possible D gene (6 bases). V was trimmed by 5 bases and J by 11 bases, leaving 18 bases between them. The CDR3 contains 14 residues. Germline assignment: CDR1 MNHEY and CDR2 SMNVEV (reference sequence). CDR3 in DNA: TGTGCCAGCAGTCGCCCGGGGGGGGACAATAAACTGTTTTTT. Its translation is CASSRPGGDNKLFF.

This chain uses TRBV13 with TRBJ2-1, with 9 positions matching TRBD2. Germline V gene sequence: CDR1 PRHDT, CDR2 FYEKMQ (reference sequence). V shed 1 base, J shed 9 bases, and the junction held 4 bases outside the gene matches. The CDR3 is made up of 14 amino acids. CDR3 bases: TGTGCCAGCAGCTTAGTTGCGGGGGGGACTGAGCAGTTCTTC. It yields the protein CASSLVAGGTEQFF.

V gene TRBV29-1 combines with J gene TRBJ1-2; 9 bases fit TRBD1. V trimming: 4 bases; J trimming: 3 bases; junction bases outside the gene matches: 0. The CDR3 extends over 12 amino acids. Germline V CDR1 and CDR2: SQVTM, ANQGSEA. The CDR3 DNA sequence: TGCAGCGTTGGGACAGGGGACTATGGCTACACCTTC. Encoded protein: CSVGTGDYGYTF. The variable domain in full, completed from reference TRBV29-1 and TRBJ1-2, reads SAVISQKPSRDICQRGTSLTIQCQVDSQVTMMFWYRQQPGQSLTLIATANQGSEATYESGFVIDKFPISRPNLTFSTLTVSNMSPEDSSIYLCSVGTGDYGYTFGSGTRLTVV.

The chain recombines TRBV19 with TRBJ1-1, with D unclear. The V end was cut by 7 bases, the J end by 5 bases, with 17 bases between. Germline-derived CDR1 and CDR2 are LNHDA and SQIVND (reference sequence). The CDR3 sequence is 14 residues long. The CDR3, as DNA: TGTGCCAGTATCCCCGTGGAGGGTTGGACTGAAGCTTTCTTT. It yields the protein CASIPVEGWTEAFF.

The chain carries TRBV5-4 and TRBJ1-2, with 8 bases aligning to TRBD1. Germline V gene data show CDR1 as SGHNT and CDR2 as YYREEE (reference sequence). This CDR3 spans 18 amino acids. J gave up 4 bases and V 0 bases, and 14 bases lay outside the gene matches. This CDR3 reads CASSLAEPFRGQIYGYTF. The CDR3 DNA follows: TGTGCCAGCAGCTTGGCTGAGCCTTTCAGGGGGCAGATCTATGGCTACACCTTC.